The 10 T cell receptor beta chains below all came from one sample that was sequenced in a study of identical twins' blood T cells. Via MiXCR, TCRdb re-called the 5' RACE reads, giving one row per CDR3 protein. Of hundreds of thousands of distinct CDR3 sequences listed, over 25% were seen once; the top ten hold about 6.1%. Sample: PBMCs. These receptors were obtained from a woman aged 18 to 49 in good health.

J is TRBJ2-7 and V is TRBV6-6; TRBD2 is a possible D gene (5 bases). The CDR3 extends over 15 amino acids. Germline V lookup: CDR1 MNHNY, CDR2 SVGAGI (reference sequence). The germline V and J ends were trimmed by 4 bases and 0 bases, with 13 bases remaining between them. The CDR3, as DNA: TGTGCCAGCAGTTCCTATTCTCGGGACTCCTACGAGCAGTACTTC. This codes for CASSSYSRDSYEQYF.

This clonotype was seen only a few times. The chain carries TRBV6-5 and TRBJ1-2; 8 nucleotides align to TRBD1. Germline trimming cut 6 bases from V and 1 base from J; bases unmatched to any gene: 10. CDR1 is MNHEY, CDR2 SVGAGI, per germline. This CDR3 comprises 16 residues. The CDR3 region is CASSLTGQGNNYGYTF. DNA of the CDR3: TGTGCCAGCAGCTTGACCGGACAGGGCAATAACTATGGCTACACCTTC.

This clonotype was counted between two and nine times. This sequence joins TRBV20-1 and TRBJ2-4, with 7 bases identical to TRBD2. Germline V gene sequence: CDR1 DFQATT, CDR2 SNEGSKA (reference sequence). The CDR3 has 13 amino acids. V shed 6 bases and J 6 bases; nucleotides not matched to a gene: 8. CDR3 loop: CSAAGTTRNIQYF. DNA for the CDR3: TGCAGTGCCGCCGGGACTACCAGAAACATTCAGTACTTC.

Only a few counts were recorded for this clonotype. This rearrangement joins TRBV2 to TRBJ1-5; D remains ambiguous. The CDR3 contains 14 residues. Germline values: CDR1 SNHLY, CDR2 FYNNEI. V lost 3 bases, J lost 5 bases, and 11 bases lay in between. The CDR3 protein is CASSEGTEHQPQHF. CDR3 DNA: TGTGCCAGCAGTGAGGGCACCGAGCATCAGCCCCAGCATTTT.

This clonotype was found a few times. The gene calls are TRBV5-1 and TRBJ1-3; D is uncertain. This CDR3 has 15 amino acids. The V gene lost 0 bases and the J gene lost 0 bases, with 7 bases spanning the gap. CDR1 and CDR2 from the germline V gene are SGHRS and YFSETQ. This chain's CDR3 is CASSLEQFSGNTIYF. The CDR3 DNA reads TGCGCCAGCAGCTTGGAACAGTTCTCTGGAAACACCATATATTTT. Filled out from reference TRBV5-1 and TRBJ1-3, the complete variable domain reads KAGVTQTPRYLIKTRGQQVTLSCSPISGHRSVSWYQQTPGQGLQFLFEYFSETQRNKGNFPGRFSGRQFSNSRSEMNVSTLELGDSALYLCASSLEQFSGNTIYFGEGSWLTVV.

The chain combines TRBV12-3 or TRBV12-4 with TRBJ2-2; D remains ambiguous. The V end was cut by 3 bases, the J end by 5 bases, with 10 bases between. CDR3 length: 14 residues. The CDR3 sequence is CASSLAPWTGELFF. The CDR3 DNA follows: TGTGCCAGCAGTTTGGCCCCGTGGACCGGGGAGCTGTTTTTT.

This clonotype was counted between two and nine times. The chain recombines TRBV5-1 with TRBJ1-5; no clear D gene. V was clipped by 4 bases and J by 3 bases, with 11 bases between them. The length of the CDR3 is 14 residues. Germline V gene sequence: CDR1 SGHRS, CDR2 YFSETQ. The CDR3 is CASSLDNPNQPQHF. In DNA form, the CDR3 reads TGCGCCAGCAGCCTAGACAACCCCAATCAGCCCCAGCATTTT.

At least ten counts were recorded for this clonotype. V usage is TRBV11-2 and J usage is TRBJ1-3; D not certain. The CDR3 has 16 amino acids. Trimming pared 3 bases from V and 1 base from J, leaving 13 bases between. CDR1 and CDR2 (germline): SGHAT, FQNNGV. The CDR3 DNA follows: TGTGCCAGCAGCTTCAGCCCCCGGGGATCTGGAAACACCATATATTTT. It specifies CASSFSPRGSGNTIYF.

This clonotype was counted ten times or more. The chain employs TRBV11-1 and TRBJ2-2, with a weak D call TRBD1 (5 bases). V was shortened by 1 base and J by 1 base, with 7 bases between the two germline ends. The CDR3 consists of 15 residues. Germline CDR1 is SGHAT and CDR2 is FQDESV (reference sequence). CDR3: CASSLEGQNTGELFF. CDR3 sequence (DNA): TGTGCCAGCAGCTTAGAAGGACAGAACACCGGGGAGCTGTTTTTT.

This clonotype was seen ten or more times. The chain uses TRBV29-1 and TRBJ1-5; D is unclear. The germline V and J ends were trimmed by 7 bases and 0 bases, with 10 bases remaining between them. The V gene's germline CDR1 is SQVTM and CDR2 ANQGSEA. The CDR3 runs 13 residues. The CDR3 bases are TGCAGCGCTGCTGATAATAGCAATCAGCCCCAGCATTTT. Protein product: CSAADNSNQPQHF.